A selection of T cell receptor beta chains follows, all from one sample in a study of blood T cell repertoires in COVID-19. Assay: immunoSEQ multiplex PCR; the TCRdb copy retains only in-frame clones and omits some. Altogether 400,000 to 550,000 clones are present, 75% to 90% being singletons, with the ten largest covering about 4.5%. Material for sequencing was peripheral blood. These receptors were collected from a woman aged 25 to 39 with acute or convalescent COVID-19. Each CDR3 is given with its conserved first and last residue. The D gene is left open where the match is weak. The size entry is marked missing in some rows and otherwise reads once, few, many or a size class.

v_gene,j_gene,abundance,d_gene,CDR3nt,CDR3aa
TRBV12-3/TRBV12-4,TRBJ2-1,.,TRBD2,TGTGCCAGCAGGCACGGACTAGCGGGAGCCGCGTTCTTC,CASRHGLAGAAFF
TRBV21-1,TRBJ2-7,.,.,TGTGCCAGCAGCAGAGGGTTAACCTACGAGCAGTACTTC,CASSRGLTYEQYF
TRBV28,TRBJ1-5,.,.,TGTGCCACCCACCAGGACAGAAGAAATCAGCCCCAGCATTTT,CATHQDRRNQPQHF
TRBV5-1,TRBJ1-2,.,.,TGCGCCAGCAGCTTGGACGCGGGTAACTATGGCTACACCTTC,CASSLDAGNYGYTF
TRBV2,TRBJ1-1,few,.,TGTGCCAGCAGAAAACAGGGTGGGGGCACTGAAGCTTTCTTT,CASRKQGGGTEAFF
TRBV7-3,TRBJ2-2,.,.,TGTGCCAGCAGCTTACGGCTAGCGCCGAGCACCGGGGAGCTGTTTTTT,CASSLRLAPSTGELFF
TRBV28,TRBJ2-7,.,TRBD1,TGTGCCAGCAGGGGAAGACAGGGTTGGTACGAGCAGTACTTC,CASRGRQGWYEQYF
TRBV3-1/TRBV3-2,TRBJ2-3,.,TRBD1,TGTGCCAGCAGCTCACAGGGGGGCACAGATACGCAGTATTTT,CASSSQGGTDTQYF
TRBV6-2/TRBV6-3,TRBJ1-1,.,.,TGTGCCAGCAGTTACGATTCCAGGGTGGGGACTGAAGCTTTCTTT,CASSYDSRVGTEAFF
TRBV6-5,TRBJ1-1,once,TRBD1,TGTGCCAGCAGTTACTCTAGGACAGGTAGCGCTGAAGCTTTCTTT,CASSYSRTGSAEAFF
TRBV5-1,TRBJ2-7,.,TRBD2,TGCGCCAGCAGCCAGTCTAGCGGCTCCTACGAGCAGTACTTC,CASSQSSGSYEQYF
TRBV24-1,TRBJ2-3,.,.,TGTGCCACCAGTGATTTCGGGTCGCATACGCAGTATTTT,CATSDFGSHTQYF
TRBV5-6,TRBJ1-6,.,.,TGTGCCAGCAGCTTGGGCGGCCAGGGGCATATTTCACCCCTCCACTTT,CASSLGGQGHISPLHF
TRBV20-1,TRBJ1-4,.,.,TGCAGTGCTAGGGCGGCCCCTGGCGGGTTT,CSARAAPGGF
TRBV5-1,TRBJ2-1,.,TRBD2,TGCGCCAGCATTCGAACTAGCGGGACACGCTACAATGAGCAGTTCTTC,CASIRTSGTRYNEQFF
TRBV5-1,TRBJ2-3,.,.,TGCGCCAGCAGCCTGGGGGGCGGAACAGATACGCAGTATTTT,CASSLGGGTDTQYF
TRBV28,TRBJ1-2,.,.,TGTGCCAGCAGCGAGTCGGGGAGTGGCTACACCTTC,CASSESGSGYTF
TRBV2,TRBJ2-5,.,.,TGTGCCAGCAGTCCATCGGGACTCAGCCAAGAGACCCAGTACTTC,CASSPSGLSQETQYF
TRBV6-5,TRBJ2-5,.,.,TGTGCCAGCAGTTACTCGGGCCCCTGGGAGGAGACCCAGTACTTC,CASSYSGPWEETQYF
TRBV7-9,TRBJ2-5,.,TRBD2,TGTGCCAGCAGCGGCCTAGGGGGAGCGGGGGGACAAGAGACCCAGTACTTC,CASSGLGGAGGQETQYF
TRBV6-6,TRBJ2-5,.,TRBD2,TGTGCCAGCAGCCGAAAGCTCGGGAGGGGCGGGCCTCCTGAAGAGACCCAGTACTTC,CASSRKLGRGGPPEETQYF
TRBV4-1,TRBJ1-1,.,.,TGCGCCAGCAGCCAAGAAGGGACAACGAACACTGAAGCTTTCTTT,CASSQEGTTNTEAFF
TRBV9,TRBJ2-7,.,.,TGTGCCAGCAGCGTAGGAGACAGATCCGAGCAGTACTTC,CASSVGDRSEQYF